This TCR beta chain was documented in a study of T cell changes during pregnancy in multiple sclerosis. Sequenced by immunoSEQ multiplex PCR; TCRdb stores in-frame clones only, minus some. The table records tens of thousands of clones, roughly nine tenths of them present only once. The germline gives CDR1 SGHNT, CDR2 YENEEA. The CDR3 is 14 amino acids. The ends were cut back, 5 bases at V and 9 bases at J, with 17 bases in the middle. This clone was counted a few times. The rearrangement uses TRBV11-3 and TRBJ1-5; D uncertain. This receptor was identified in a female donor with multiple sclerosis, enrolled in a pregnancy study. Sample: CD8+ T cells from peripheral blood mononuclear cells, taken in the second trimester of pregnancy. As DNA, the CDR3 is TGTGCCAGCAGCCCCCGTCTGTTCTACAGGCCCCAGCATTTT. It codes for CASSPRLFYRPQHF.